A selection of T cell receptor beta chains follows, all from one sample in a study of T cell clones after liver transplantation. Measured with immunoSEQ multiplex PCR; TCRdb has only the in-frame clones, and not every one. This sample has about 16,000 clones, with approximately 92% found just once. Here the sequenced sample was CD8+ T cells from blood, taken around 42 months after liver transplant. Receptors were obtained from a human patient who received a liver transplant. The graft donor may have given rise to some T cells. The CDR3 runs from the conserved cysteine through the conserved F or W. A D gene is named only where the DNA matches it firmly. Clone size, where shown, is once, few, many, or a class for clones that have expanded.

>.|TRBV7-8|TRBD1|TRBJ1-1
TGTGCCAGCAGCTTAATTGTGACAGGGGGACGTTGGACTGAAGCTTTCTTT
CASSLIVTGGRWTEAFF
>once|TRBV7-9|TRBD1|TRBJ2-7
TGTGCCAGCAGCTGGCCTGGGACAGGGTCCTACGAGCAGTACTTC
CASSWPGTGSYEQYF
>.|TRBV4-3|.|TRBJ1-2
TGCGCCAGCAGCCAAGATGGGGGGGGCGTTTATGGCTACACCTTC
CASSQDGGGVYGYTF
>.|TRBV6-1|.|TRBJ1-4
TGTGCCAGCATCCCACCGGAGGGGACGGTAGAAAAACTGTTTTTT
CASIPPEGTVEKLFF
>.|TRBV7-9|.|TRBJ1-2
TGTGCCAGCAGCTTGGACTCTAACTATGGCTACACCTTC
CASSLDSNYGYTF
>.|TRBV10-2|.|TRBJ2-7
TGCGCCAGTACCCTAGACAGCTCCTACGAGCAGTACTTC
CASTLDSSYEQYF
>once|TRBV6-1|TRBD1|TRBJ2-7
TGTGCCAGCAGTGATTTCCGGGGACAGGGTCCGTACGAGCAGTACTTC
CASSDFRGQGPYEQYF
>.|TRBV18|.|TRBJ2-1
TGTGCCAGCTCACCTTACGGGGGGCCCCCGGCCAATGAGCAGTTCTTC
CASSPYGGPPANEQFF
>.|TRBV30|.|TRBJ1-2
TGTGCCTGGAACAGGGCGCCCAACTATGGCTACACCTTC
CAWNRAPNYGYTF
>.|TRBV10-3|TRBD1|TRBJ1-5
TGTGCCACCTGGACAGGGGGAAATCAGCCCCAGCATTTT
CATWTGGNQPQHF
>.|TRBV4-2|.|TRBJ1-1
TGTGCCAGCAGCCAAGATCGCCTCAGGAACCCTGAAGCTTTCTTT
CASSQDRLRNPEAFF
>.|TRBV19|.|TRBJ2-7
TGTGCCAGTAGTATCAGGGGGGGTACCTACGAGCAGTACTTC
CASSIRGGTYEQYF
>.|TRBV29-1|.|TRBJ1-1
TGCAGCGTTGGGGGACCTCCGAACACTGAAGCTTTCTTT
CSVGGPPNTEAFF
>once|TRBV27|.|TRBJ2-4
TGTGCCAGCAGTTTAGCGGTTGGGGCCAAAAACATTCAGTACTTC
CASSLAVGAKNIQYF
>.|TRBV19|.|TRBJ2-2
TGTGCCAGTATGTCGAACACCGGGGAGCTGTTTTTT
CASMSNTGELFF
>.|TRBV5-6|.|TRBJ2-7
TGTGCCAGCAGCTCAGACGGGTCCTACGAGCAGTACTTC
CASSSDGSYEQYF
>.|TRBV7-9|.|TRBJ2-7
TGTGCCAGCAGCCCCACTGCTCCAGGCCAACCAGTCGAGCAGTACTTC
CASSPTAPGQPVEQYF
>.|TRBV18|TRBD2|TRBJ2-1
TGTGCCAGCTCACCACGGGACGGGAGGGCCTACAATGAGCAGTTCTTC
CASSPRDGRAYNEQFF
>.|TRBV7-9|TRBD1|TRBJ2-7
TGTGCCAGCAGCAAAGGACAGGTCTACGAGCAGTACTTC
CASSKGQVYEQYF
>.|TRBV5-4|TRBD2|TRBJ2-3
TGTGCCAGCAGCTTTCCGACTAGCAACGCAGATACGCAGTATTTT
CASSFPTSNADTQYF
>.|TRBV7-9|TRBD1|TRBJ1-1
TGTGCCACCGCGGGACAGGGGACTGAAGCTTTCTTT
CATAGQGTEAFF
>large|TRBV27|.|TRBJ2-7
TGTGCCACCCTCGGCAGGGCCTACGAGCAGTACTTC
CATLGRAYEQYF
>.|TRBV5-4|.|TRBJ2-7
TGTGCCAGCAGCTTGTCCCAAAAGGTCGCCTTC
CASSLSQKVAF
>.|TRBV28|TRBD1|TRBJ2-2
TGTGCCAGCTGGCAGGGGGCGGTCACCGGGGAGCTGTTTTTT
CASWQGAVTGELFF
>.|TRBV4-1|TRBD1|TRBJ2-7
TGCGCCAGCAGCCCGGGACAGGGCTCCTACGAGCAGTACTTC
CASSPGQGSYEQYF
>.|TRBV19|TRBD2|TRBJ2-1
TGTGCCAGTAGTAACCGACTAGCCCCTGGGGGCTACAATGAGCAGTTCTTC
CASSNRLAPGGYNEQFF
>.|TRBV4-1|TRBD1|TRBJ2-7
TGCGCCAGCAGCCCGGGACAGAGCTCCTACGAGCAGTACTTC
CASSPGQSSYEQYF
>.|TRBV7-6|TRBD2|TRBJ2-4
TGTGCCAGCAGCTTATTAGCGGGAGGGCATGGGACCAAAAACATTCAGTACTTC
CASSLLAGGHGTKNIQYF
>.|TRBV6-5|.|TRBJ2-7
TGTGCCAGCAGTTACGGGTCGGGTATCTACGAGCAGTACTTC
CASSYGSGIYEQYF
>.|TRBV7-9|TRBD1|TRBJ2-1
TGTGCCAGCAGCTCTTCCCCGGGACAGGGATCGGAGAATGAGCAGTTCTTC
CASSSSPGQGSENEQFF
>.|TRBV5-1|TRBD2|TRBJ2-1
TGCGCCAGCAGCTTGGCTGTACTAGCGGGAGACGGTAATGAGCAGTTCTTC
CASSLAVLAGDGNEQFF
>.|TRBV5-6|TRBD1|TRBJ1-5
TGTGCCAGCACCGGGGGTTGGAGGGGGCAGGTTCACAATCAGCCCCAGCATTTT
CASTGGWRGQVHNQPQHF
>.|TRBV19|.|TRBJ1-5
TGTGCCAGTAGTATATACATCGGGGCGCGTCAGCCCCAGCATTTT
CASSIYIGARQPQHF
>once|TRBV19|.|TRBJ1-1
TGTGCCAGTAGTATGGGCAGGAACACTGAAGCTTTCTTT
CASSMGRNTEAFF
>.|TRBV9|TRBD2|TRBJ2-5
TGTGCCAGCAGCGTAGGGCTAGCGGGAGGGGAGACCCAGTACTTC
CASSVGLAGGETQYF
>.|TRBV19|TRBD2|TRBJ2-7
TGTGCCAGTAGTTCGACTAGCGGACTTACCTACGAGCAGTACTTC
CASSSTSGLTYEQYF
>.|TRBV27|.|TRBJ2-7
TGTGCCAGCAGTTTATTGGGCAGGGGTTACGAGCAGTACTTC
CASSLLGRGYEQYF
>once|TRBV7-9|TRBD1|TRBJ2-7
TGTGCCAGCAGCTTAAGGGACAGGTCCTACGAGCAGTACTTC
CASSLRDRSYEQYF
>.|TRBV5-6|.|TRBJ2-7
TGTGCCAGCAGCTCCTCGTTAGTCAGGTACGAGCAGTACTTC
CASSSSLVRYEQYF
>.|TRBV5-6|.|TRBJ2-7
TGTGCCAGCGGCAAATATTCGTACGAGCAGTACTTC
CASGKYSYEQYF
>.|TRBV27|.|TRBJ2-1
TGTGCCAGCAGTGTATATCCATTCGGCCCTCCGGATGAGCAGTTCTTC
CASSVYPFGPPDEQFF
>once|TRBV5-5|.|TRBJ2-7
TGTGCCAGCAGCTTGGCCGATGACTCCTCCTACGAGCAGTACTTC
CASSLADDSSYEQYF
>.|TRBV4-1|TRBD2|TRBJ2-3
TGCGCCAGCAGCCCTTTCGGGGGGAGCACAGATACGCAGTATTTT
CASSPFGGSTDTQYF
>.|TRBV28|.|TRBJ1-1
TGTGCCAGCAGTTTCGGTCCCCACACTGAAGCTTTCTTT
CASSFGPHTEAFF
>.|TRBV7-9|.|TRBJ2-7
TGTGCCAGCAGCTACGACAGCTACGAGCAGTACTTC
CASSYDSYEQYF
>.|TRBV30|.|TRBJ1-2
TGTGCCTGGGATACGGCGGACGGCTACACCTTC
CAWDTADGYTF
>.|TRBV5-1|TRBD2|TRBJ2-1
TGCGCCAGCAGCTCGGGACTAGCGGGAGAGATAGCATACAATGAGCAGTTCTTC
CASSSGLAGEIAYNEQFF
>few|TRBV27|.|TRBJ1-4
TGTGCCAGCAGTTTATCGGTTTCGGTACTCAATGAAAAACTGTTTTTT
CASSLSVSVLNEKLFF
>.|TRBV25-1|TRBD1|TRBJ2-3
TGTGCCAGCAGTGAATGGGGACAGGGAGGGGGTACGCAGTATTTT
CASSEWGQGGGTQYF
>.|TRBV9|.|TRBJ2-7
TGTGCCAGCTCTCGTGGACAGAGCTCCTACGAGCAGTACTTC
CASSRGQSSYEQYF
>.|TRBV19|.|TRBJ1-5
TGTGCCAGTAGTATGGGGGGTGGGCTCAATCAGCCCCAGCATTTT
CASSMGGGLNQPQHF
>.|TRBV15|.|TRBJ1-4
TGTGCCACCAGCAGAGAGGAGGACAGTGGTGAAAAACTGTTTTTT
CATSREEDSGEKLFF
>.|TRBV5-1|.|TRBJ2-1
TGCGCCAGCAGCTGGCTACAGGGTCGTGAGCAGTTCTTC
CASSWLQGREQFF
>.|TRBV4-3|TRBD2|TRBJ2-7
TGCGCCAGCAGCCAAGCTCCGGGACTAGCGTTCGAGCAGTACTTC
CASSQAPGLAFEQYF
>.|TRBV4-1|.|TRBJ2-3
TGCGCCAGCAGCCAATTCCCCGAACTCACAGATACGCAGTATTTT
CASSQFPELTDTQYF
>.|TRBV28|TRBD1|TRBJ1-1
TGTGCCAGCAGTTTGACAGGGTACTACACTGAAGCTTTCTTT
CASSLTGYYTEAFF
>.|TRBV5-4|.|TRBJ1-1
TGTGCCAGCAGCTTAACTCCTGGGACTGAAGCTTTCTTT
CASSLTPGTEAFF
>.|TRBV5-4|.|TRBJ2-1
TGTGCCAGCAGCTTGGTCTTAGCGGATTACAATGAGCAGTTCTTC
CASSLVLADYNEQFF
>.|TRBV27|.|TRBJ2-7
TGTGCCAGCAGTTTATCTAACAGGGCGTGGGGCGAGCAGTACTTC
CASSLSNRAWGEQYF